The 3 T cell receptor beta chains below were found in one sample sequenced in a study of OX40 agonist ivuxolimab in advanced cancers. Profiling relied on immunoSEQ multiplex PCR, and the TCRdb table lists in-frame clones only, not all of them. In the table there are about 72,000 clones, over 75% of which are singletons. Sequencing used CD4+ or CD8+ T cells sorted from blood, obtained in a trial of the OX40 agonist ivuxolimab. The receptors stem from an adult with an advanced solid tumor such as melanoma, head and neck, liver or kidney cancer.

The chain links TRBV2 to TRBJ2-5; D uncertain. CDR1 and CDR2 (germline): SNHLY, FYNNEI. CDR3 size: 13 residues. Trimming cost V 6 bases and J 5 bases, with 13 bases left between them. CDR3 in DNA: TGTGCCAGCAGGCGAGAACAGATTGAGACCCAGTACTTC. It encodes CASRREQIETQYF.

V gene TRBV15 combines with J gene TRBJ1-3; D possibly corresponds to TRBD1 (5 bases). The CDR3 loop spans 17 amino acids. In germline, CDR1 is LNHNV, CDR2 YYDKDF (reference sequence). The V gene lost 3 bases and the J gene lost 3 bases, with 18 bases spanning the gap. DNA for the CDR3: TGTGCCACCAGCAGGCCCCCCGAGGGGCAGTTTGGAAACACCATATATTTT. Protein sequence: CATSRPPEGQFGNTIYF.

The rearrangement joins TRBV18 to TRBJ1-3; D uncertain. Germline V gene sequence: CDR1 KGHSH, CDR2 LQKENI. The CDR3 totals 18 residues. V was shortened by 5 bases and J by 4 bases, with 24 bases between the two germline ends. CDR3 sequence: CASSRMGISGLAGNTIYF. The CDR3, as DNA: TGTGCCAGCTCAAGAATGGGGATTTCTGGGCTCGCAGGAAACACCATATATTTT. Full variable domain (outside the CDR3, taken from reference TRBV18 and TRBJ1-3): NAGVMQNPRHLVRRRGQEARLRCSPMKGHSHVYWYRQLPEEGLKFMVYLQKENIIDESGMPKERFSAEFPKEGPSILRIQQVVRGDSAAYFCASSRMGISGLAGNTIYFGEGSWLTVV.